This TCR beta chain was obtained from a study of naive and memory T cell subsets. Study-wide results and caveats: RNA-based TCR counts may shift with T cell activation and differentiation.

Points on this clonotype: Its antigen is not identified.

CMV status came from CD4+ T cell IFNgamma after overnight CMV lysate stimulation of fresh PBMCs. An equimolar mix of two oligonucleotides served as the beta constant-region primer for TRBC1 and TRBC2. Nested alpha and beta constant-region primers with the SP2 primer drove four PCR rounds on ligated cDNA. An oligonucleotide with the SP2 primer and a 12-nucleotide UMI was ligated to the cDNA 3' end. Using its own MiXCR run on the UMI-ligation and nested PCR reads, TCRdb lists one record per CDR3 protein. In the table there are over 30,000 distinct CDR3 sequences, roughly 18% of which are singletons. The germline CDR1 and CDR2 sequences are MDHEN and SYDVKM. V gave up 10 bases and J gave up 9 bases; unmatched junction bases: 6. This CDR3 is built from 11 residues.

Source material: effector memory CD4+ T cells from blood. Subset in this sample: effector memory, CD45RA- CD27-. The TCR originated in a human donor in good health. The genes are TRBV28 and TRBJ1-3; 7 nucleotides match TRBD1. The CDR3 reads CATHRGGTIYF. CDR3 in DNA: TGTGCCACCCACAGGGGAGGCACCATATATTTT.